This TCR beta chain was identified in a study of Ad26.COV2.S vaccination and SARS-CoV-2 variants. Study conclusions and caveats: Spike-specific TCR breadth ran higher among vaccine recipients than placebo recipients. TCR breadth and depth estimates may have understated total T cell responses. It was reported that spike-specific CD8+ and CD4+ T cell responses were substantially broad after vaccination.

V was cut by 4 bases and J by 0 bases, with 10 bases left in between. Germline values: CDR1 SEHNR, CDR2 FQNEAQ (reference sequence). The CDR3 contains 15 residues. Sequenced by immunoSEQ multiplex PCR; TCRdb stores in-frame clones only, minus some. The table includes 300,000 to 400,000 clones, roughly 94% detected once. Turning to this clone: Its specificity is not known.

The sequencing here drew on peripheral blood, taken after recovery from COVID-19. This TCR was sampled from a human donor who had recovered from COVID-19. V gene TRBV7-9 combines with J gene TRBJ2-1; D gene ambiguous. CDR3 region: CASSSGRSSYNEQFF. Here the CDR3 DNA reads TGTGCCAGCAGCTCCGGACGTAGCTCCTACAATGAGCAGTTCTTC.